This T cell receptor (beta chain) was sequenced for a study of CDR3 diversity in severe acne. Germline values: CDR1 LNHDA, CDR2 SQIVND (reference sequence). V lost 1 base, J lost 5 bases, and 8 bases lay in between. CDR3 length: 13 amino acids. MiXCR, run by TCRdb on the PCR reads, gives a single entry per CDR3 protein. The data show about 90,000 distinct CDR3 sequences, roughly half seen once. Concerning this clonotype: Because the CDR3 is missing its conserved closing phenylalanine or tryptophan, this is likely a read error.

Input material: blood. The V and J genes are TRBV19 and TRBJ1-2; D uncertain. This clonotype originated in a male donor in good health, serving as a control. As DNA, the CDR3 is TGTGCCAGTAGTATAGGAATGGATTATGGCTACACCCTC. Translating it yields CASSIGMDYGYTL.